The following is a T cell receptor (beta chain) sequence with its context. The clone's antigen remains unknown. It has no much larger one-base neighbor in the sample; base qualities were not kept. TCRbeta CDR3 regions were amplified from genomic DNA by means of the immunoSEQ Assay, a bias-controlled multiplex PCR. In the paper's pipeline: The number of nucleated cells in each sample was estimated by amplification of reference gene primers within the assay. To quantify the absolute abundance of each unique TCRbeta CDR3 rearrangement, sequence reads were collapsed and filtered. Productive Simpson clonality was computed per sample as the square root of Simpson's diversity index over productive rearrangements. TCRdb obtained this table from immuneACCESS and retained in-frame rearrangements with V and J assigned. These tables miss some clones; where compared with another copy, unresolved V genes account for less than half of the shortfall, and the remainder is unexplained. The V and J calls and clone size were taken over from that table, and D and trimming were inferred from the DNA. This sample has approximately 290,000 clones in its table, and approximately 83% of those were observed once. About 4.1% of the sample is in the top ten clones.

Participants in the prospective study were aged roughly 18 to 89 years, lived in 24 United States geographic areas, and enrolled through a virtual design. In the prospective study, participants were assigned to cohorts based on the clinical history participants reported in a screening survey and a study questionnaire. Recovered participants in ImmuneRACE Cohort 3 were defined by two consecutive negative NP/OP PCR tests, clearance by a healthcare professional, or resolution of symptoms. Mobile phlebotomists in the prospective study collected whole blood, serum and a nasopharyngeal or oropharyngeal swab from every participant. Prospective study participants could optionally give additional blood draws and questionnaires over an approximately two-month period. Before DNA extraction, prospective study blood samples were shipped either frozen or at room temperature. These data come from a study of blood T cell repertoires in COVID-19 (dated by TCRdb to 2020 to 2022). With regard to the full study: Samples from collaborators originated in the United States, Italy and Spain and spanned both the acute and convalescent phases of COVID-19. The material from the prospective study consisted of cDNA or gDNA derived from T cells, B-cell-depleted T cells, or PBMCs. Deeply sampled blood TCRbeta repertoires from subjects exposed to, actively infected with, or recovered from COVID-19 were included in the dataset. The repertoires were released in a freely available public database meant as a resource for research on the immune response to SARS-CoV-2. The samples were drawn from the first 160 participants of the ongoing ImmuneRACE study and from over a thousand subjects provided by 6 global collaborators. Nearly every sample came with metadata listing a de-identified subject ID, COVID-19 status, age in years and sex. Where available, HLA class I and class II types were taken from metadata supplied by the sample provider and were not determined by assay-based typing. General findings and caveats noted by the study authors: Clinical and demographic metadata were provided uncurated, with the amount varying by source and participant.

Specimen: PBMCs or T cells enriched from blood (not recorded which). This TCR was recovered from a woman in her twenties or thirties who had recovered from COVID-19.

DNA sequence: TGTGCCAGCAGTCCGGGACAGGGGGCGTACTTTGAGACCCAGTACTTC. Translated, it gives CASSPGQGAYFETQYF. The rearranged segments are TRBV27 and TRBJ2-5; a stretch of 12 junction bases matches TRBD1. Unmatched junction bases come to 9, with V trimmed by 5 bases and J by 5 bases. The germline V gene (reference sequence) provides CDR1 MNHEY and CDR2 SMNVEV. The CDR3 starts with the cysteine, ends with the phenylalanine, and has 16 residues. Only CDR3 DNA is held: 48 bases, read in frame from base 1.